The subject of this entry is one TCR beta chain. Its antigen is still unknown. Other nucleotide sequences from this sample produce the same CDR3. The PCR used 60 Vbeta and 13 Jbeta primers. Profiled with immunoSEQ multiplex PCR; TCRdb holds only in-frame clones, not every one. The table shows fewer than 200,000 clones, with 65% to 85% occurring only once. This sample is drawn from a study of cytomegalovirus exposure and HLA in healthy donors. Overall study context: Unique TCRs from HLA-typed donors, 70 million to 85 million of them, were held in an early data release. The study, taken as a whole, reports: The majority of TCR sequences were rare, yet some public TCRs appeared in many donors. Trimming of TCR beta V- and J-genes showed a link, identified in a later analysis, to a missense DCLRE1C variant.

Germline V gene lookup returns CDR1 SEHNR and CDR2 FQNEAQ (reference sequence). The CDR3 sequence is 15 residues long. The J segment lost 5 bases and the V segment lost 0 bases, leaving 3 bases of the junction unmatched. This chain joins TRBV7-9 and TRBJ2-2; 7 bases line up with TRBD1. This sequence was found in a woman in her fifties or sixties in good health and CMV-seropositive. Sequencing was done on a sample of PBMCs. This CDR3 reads CASSLADRPTGELFF. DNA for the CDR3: TGTGCCAGCAGCTTAGCGGACAGGCCTACCGGGGAGCTGTTTTTT.